The 5 T cell receptor beta chains below were found in one sample sequenced in a study of blood T cell repertoires in COVID-19. Clones were sequenced by immunoSEQ multiplex PCR, and TCRdb holds only the in-frame ones, with some missing. The sample records 220,000 or so clones, around 84% being singletons. Sequenced: peripheral blood. The receptors shown here come from a man under 40 with active or convalescent COVID-19.

The CDR3 is CASSLFGGGTDTQYF. The CDR3 bases are TGTGCCAGCAGTTTATTTGGCGGGGGCACAGATACGCAGTATTTT. The chain is built from TRBV28 and TRBJ2-3; possible D gene TRBD2, 6 bases. The V gene's germline CDR1 is MDHEN and CDR2 SYDVKM. CDR3 size: 15 residues. V lost 1 base and J lost 1, with 9 bases in between.

The V call is TRBV19, the J call TRBJ2-3, with D perhaps matching TRBD2 (6 bases). V was pared by 0 bases and J by 3 bases, with 10 bases between. This CDR3 has 15 residues. Germline loops: CDR1 LNHDA, CDR2 SQIVND (reference sequence). This CDR3 is CASSIEAGRTDTQYF. CDR3 bases: TGTGCCAGTAGTATAGAGGCGGGACGGACAGATACGCAGTATTTT.

The V call is TRBV6-2 or TRBV6-3, the J call TRBJ2-1; 7 nucleotides agree with TRBD1. Germline CDR1 is MNHEY and CDR2 is SVGEGT. This CDR3 contains 17 residues. V was clipped by 0 bases and J by 5 bases; unmatched bases: 10. CDR3 sequence reads: CASSYSIDRVFHNEQFF. In nucleotides, the CDR3 is TGTGCCAGCAGTTACTCCATAGACAGGGTTTTCCACAATGAGCAGTTCTTC.

This clone occurred once. The chain links TRBV9 to TRBJ2-6; no reliable D call. Trimming stripped 2 bases from V and 4 bases from J, with 13 bases between. This CDR3 is 16 amino acids long. CDR1 is SGDLS and CDR2 is YYNGEE in the germline V gene. In DNA form, the CDR3 reads TGTGCCAGCAGCGTGGCCTTTCGGGTCGGGGCCAACGTCCTGACTTTC. Protein sequence: CASSVAFRVGANVLTF.

The chain carries TRBV5-6 and TRBJ1-5; D unclear. Trimming shortened V by 0 bases and J by 6 bases, and 10 bases separated the two germline ends. This CDR3 comprises 14 residues. Germline lookup yields CDR1 SGHDT and CDR2 YYEEEE. The CDR3 DNA follows: TGTGCCAGCAGCTTGGGTCGGGTCCTTCAGCCCCAGCATTTT. This encodes CASSLGRVLQPQHF. The variable domain in full, completed from reference TRBV5-6 and TRBJ1-5, reads DAGVTQSPTHLIKTRGQQVTLRCSPKSGHDTVSWYQQALGQGPQFIFQYYEEEERQRGNFPDRFSGHQFPNYSSELNVNALLLGDSALYLCASSLGRVLQPQHFGDGTRLSIL.